The rows below give T cell receptor beta chains drawn from one sample of a study of blood T cell repertoires in COVID-19. Measured with immunoSEQ multiplex PCR; TCRdb has only the in-frame clones, and not every one. There are under 350,000 clones in the sample; approximately 83% occur only once, and 11% lies in the top ten. Sequenced sample: peripheral blood. These receptors all come from a woman between 65 and 79 years old with acute or convalescent COVID-19. Both conserved end residues are part of each CDR3. A D gene is named only where the DNA matches it firmly. Clone sizes are given selectively: once, few, many, or a class where the clone is expanded.

v_call: TRBV3-1/TRBV3-2
j_call: TRBJ2-3
d_call: -
clone_size: -
cdr3_aa: CASSPRSGSSTDTQYF
cdr3_nt: TGTGCCAGCAGTCCGCGTAGCGGTTCTAGCACAGATACGCAGTATTTT

v_call: TRBV3-1/TRBV3-2
j_call: TRBJ2-6
d_call: -
clone_size: -
cdr3_aa: CASSAQSGANVLTF
cdr3_nt: TGTGCCAGCAGCGCACAGAGTGGGGCCAACGTCCTGACTTTC

v_call: TRBV3-1/TRBV3-2
j_call: TRBJ1-6
d_call: TRBD1
clone_size: -
cdr3_aa: CASRPHGQVNSPLHF
cdr3_nt: TGTGCCAGCAGGCCTCACGGACAGGTTAATTCACCCCTCCACTTT

v_call: TRBV6-5
j_call: TRBJ1-2
d_call: TRBD1
clone_size: -
cdr3_aa: CASRATGGYGYTF
cdr3_nt: TGTGCCAGCAGGGCCACAGGGGGCTATGGCTACACCTTC

v_call: TRBV19
j_call: TRBJ1-1
d_call: TRBD1
clone_size: -
cdr3_aa: CASSLRDRGFRAFF
cdr3_nt: TGTGCCAGTAGTCTCCGGGACAGGGGCTTCCGGGCTTTCTTT

v_call: TRBV18
j_call: TRBJ1-6
d_call: TRBD1
clone_size: -
cdr3_aa: CASSSGTGIYNSPLHF
cdr3_nt: TGTGCCAGCTCATCCGGGACAGGGATATATAATTCACCCCTCCACTTT

v_call: TRBV5-5
j_call: TRBJ2-4
d_call: TRBD2
clone_size: -
cdr3_aa: CASSLVVAGLIQYF
cdr3_nt: TGTGCCAGCAGCTTGGTGGTAGCGGGGTTGATTCAGTACTTC

v_call: TRBV18
j_call: TRBJ2-7
d_call: -
clone_size: -
cdr3_aa: CASSQGRGNHYEQYF
cdr3_nt: TGTGCCAGCTCTCAGGGGCGGGGGAACCACTACGAGCAGTACTTC

v_call: TRBV5-1
j_call: TRBJ2-3
d_call: -
clone_size: few
cdr3_aa: CASSLDLQGPDTQYF
cdr3_nt: TGCGCCAGCAGCTTGGATCTACAGGGCCCAGATACGCAGTATTTT

v_call: TRBV10-1
j_call: TRBJ2-2
d_call: -
clone_size: -
cdr3_aa: CASSDHGQTNTGELFF
cdr3_nt: TGCGCCAGCAGTGATCATGGACAGACGAACACCGGGGAGCTGTTTTTT

v_call: TRBV5-6
j_call: TRBJ2-3
d_call: TRBD1
clone_size: -
cdr3_aa: CASSFTGADTQYF
cdr3_nt: TGTGCCAGCAGCTTCACAGGGGCAGATACGCAGTATTTT

v_call: TRBV19
j_call: TRBJ1-2
d_call: TRBD1
clone_size: -
cdr3_aa: CASNIRDRGRRDGYTF
cdr3_nt: TGTGCCAGTAATATCCGGGACAGGGGGCGTCGAGATGGCTACACCTTC

v_call: TRBV6-8
j_call: TRBJ1-3
d_call: -
clone_size: few
cdr3_aa: CASRTSLTIYF
cdr3_nt: TGTGCCAGCCGGACATCCCTCACCATATATTTT

v_call: TRBV7-9
j_call: TRBJ1-2
d_call: -
clone_size: -
cdr3_aa: CASSPRGEGPTQIYGYTF
cdr3_nt: TGTGCCAGCAGCCCCCGAGGGGAGGGTCCAACTCAGATTTATGGCTACACCTTC

v_call: TRBV5-1
j_call: TRBJ1-2
d_call: -
clone_size: -
cdr3_aa: CASSLAGGQGYGYTF
cdr3_nt: TGCGCCAGCAGCTTGGCCGGTGGGCAAGGCTATGGCTACACCTTC

v_call: TRBV6-2/TRBV6-3
j_call: TRBJ2-5
d_call: -
clone_size: -
cdr3_aa: CASSYSIEAQGTRETQYF
cdr3_nt: TGTGCCAGCAGTTACTCGATTGAGGCACAGGGGACTCGGGAGACCCAGTACTTC

v_call: TRBV6-5
j_call: TRBJ1-2
d_call: TRBD1
clone_size: -
cdr3_aa: CASSPGGSGYTF
cdr3_nt: TGTGCCAGCAGTCCAGGGGGCTCGGGCTACACCTTC

v_call: TRBV2
j_call: TRBJ2-7
d_call: -
clone_size: once
cdr3_aa: CASPKGLGGRSGEQYF
cdr3_nt: TGTGCCAGCCCCAAGGGGCTCGGGGGACGTTCGGGCGAGCAGTACTTC

v_call: TRBV5-1
j_call: TRBJ1-6
d_call: -
clone_size: -
cdr3_aa: CASSLAPRGNSPLHF
cdr3_nt: TGCGCCAGCAGCTTGGCCCCTCGGGGTAATTCACCCCTCCACTTT

v_call: TRBV5-1
j_call: TRBJ2-3
d_call: TRBD2
clone_size: -
cdr3_aa: CASSLAPAGGTDTQYF
cdr3_nt: TGCGCCAGCAGCTTGGCCCCAGCGGGGGGAACAGATACGCAGTATTTT

v_call: TRBV20-1
j_call: TRBJ2-3
d_call: -
clone_size: -
cdr3_aa: CSASVTDTQYF
cdr3_nt: TGCAGTGCTAGCGTGACAGATACGCAGTATTTT

v_call: TRBV11-2
j_call: TRBJ2-3
d_call: TRBD2
clone_size: -
cdr3_aa: CASSPRRGMITDTQYF
cdr3_nt: TGTGCCAGCAGCCCCCGGCGGGGGATGATCACAGATACGCAGTATTTT

v_call: TRBV27
j_call: TRBJ2-3
d_call: -
clone_size: -
cdr3_aa: CASSFRTDTDTQYF
cdr3_nt: TGTGCCAGCAGTTTCAGGACAGACACAGATACGCAGTATTTT

v_call: TRBV4-1
j_call: TRBJ1-5
d_call: -
clone_size: -
cdr3_aa: CASSQDRGVGDPQPQHF
cdr3_nt: TGCGCCAGCAGCCAAGATCGGGGGGTCGGGGACCCACAGCCCCAGCATTTT

v_call: TRBV7-9
j_call: TRBJ2-3
d_call: -
clone_size: -
cdr3_aa: CASSLGRGSTDTQYF
cdr3_nt: TGTGCCAGCAGCTTAGGAAGGGGAAGTACAGATACGCAGTATTTT

v_call: TRBV11-2
j_call: TRBJ2-5
d_call: -
clone_size: -
cdr3_aa: CASSFNTGVSETQYF
cdr3_nt: TGTGCCAGCAGCTTCAATACGGGGGTTTCAGAGACCCAGTACTTC

v_call: TRBV6-5
j_call: TRBJ1-6
d_call: TRBD1
clone_size: -
cdr3_aa: CASRGGTGGSPLHF
cdr3_nt: TGTGCCAGCCGGGGAGGGACAGGGGGTTCACCCCTCCACTTT

v_call: TRBV7-3
j_call: TRBJ2-2
d_call: TRBD1
clone_size: -
cdr3_aa: CASSSGQGKGGELFF
cdr3_nt: TGTGCCAGCAGCTCAGGACAGGGGAAAGGCGGGGAGCTGTTTTTT

v_call: TRBV10-3
j_call: TRBJ1-2
d_call: -
clone_size: -
cdr3_aa: CAISDVPLTAAVGYTF
cdr3_nt: TGTGCCATCAGTGACGTTCCTTTGACAGCCGCCGTGGGCTACACCTTC

v_call: TRBV6-5
j_call: TRBJ2-7
d_call: -
clone_size: few
cdr3_aa: CASSYRGYEQYF
cdr3_nt: TGTGCCAGCAGTTACCGGGGCTACGAGCAGTACTTC

v_call: TRBV7-2
j_call: TRBJ2-2
d_call: TRBD2
clone_size: -
cdr3_aa: CASTSGNTGELFF
cdr3_nt: TGTGCCAGTACTAGCGGGAACACCGGGGAGCTGTTTTTT

v_call: TRBV19
j_call: TRBJ2-2
d_call: TRBD1
clone_size: -
cdr3_aa: CASRIDRGVTGELFF
cdr3_nt: TGTGCCAGTAGAATCGACAGGGGGGTCACCGGGGAGCTGTTTTTT

v_call: TRBV6-5
j_call: TRBJ2-5
d_call: TRBD2
clone_size: -
cdr3_aa: CASSLGRSETQYF
cdr3_nt: TGTGCCAGCAGTCTCGGGAGGTCAGAGACCCAGTACTTC

v_call: TRBV6-6
j_call: TRBJ2-5
d_call: -
clone_size: -
cdr3_aa: CASRPSQGRETQYF
cdr3_nt: TGTGCCAGCAGACCGTCACAGGGCCGGGAGACCCAGTACTTC

v_call: TRBV5-6
j_call: TRBJ1-1
d_call: -
clone_size: -
cdr3_aa: CASSLGQVLNTEAFF
cdr3_nt: TGTGCCAGCAGCTTGGGTCAGGTCTTGAACACTGAAGCTTTCTTT

v_call: TRBV23-1
j_call: TRBJ1-3
d_call: -
clone_size: -
cdr3_aa: CASRRGCLAF
cdr3_nt: TGCGCCAGCAGAAGAGGGTGTTTGGCCTTT

v_call: TRBV19
j_call: TRBJ1-2
d_call: TRBD1
clone_size: -
cdr3_aa: CASSPPGGFFDGYTF
cdr3_nt: TGTGCCAGTAGTCCCCCAGGGGGCTTTTTTGATGGCTACACCTTC

v_call: TRBV29-1
j_call: TRBJ1-1
d_call: -
clone_size: -
cdr3_aa: CSVGRGTEAFF
cdr3_nt: TGCAGCGTTGGACGGGGGACCGAAGCTTTCTTT

v_call: TRBV18
j_call: TRBJ2-1
d_call: -
clone_size: -
cdr3_aa: CASSPIQDSKQFF
cdr3_nt: TGTGCCAGCTCACCAATCCAGGACAGCAAGCAGTTCTTC

v_call: TRBV3-1/TRBV3-2
j_call: TRBJ1-2
d_call: TRBD1
clone_size: -
cdr3_aa: CASSRRTGGYGYTF
cdr3_nt: TGTGCCAGCAGCCGTAGGACAGGGGGCTATGGCTACACCTTC

v_call: TRBV9
j_call: TRBJ1-2
d_call: -
clone_size: -
cdr3_aa: CASSVREIGYGYTF
cdr3_nt: TGTGCCAGCAGCGTCCGGGAGATAGGCTATGGCTACACCTTC

v_call: TRBV5-4
j_call: TRBJ1-1
d_call: -
clone_size: -
cdr3_aa: CASSLGQINTEAFF
cdr3_nt: TGTGCCAGCAGCTTAGGACAGATTAACACTGAAGCTTTCTTT

v_call: TRBV3-1/TRBV3-2
j_call: TRBJ1-1
d_call: -
clone_size: -
cdr3_aa: CASSHEGWGAEAFF
cdr3_nt: TGTGCCAGCAGCCATGAGGGATGGGGGGCTGAAGCTTTCTTT

v_call: TRBV7-3
j_call: TRBJ2-2
d_call: -
clone_size: few
cdr3_aa: CASSLNPPGAGELFF
cdr3_nt: TGTGCCAGCAGCTTAAATCCTCCGGGAGCCGGGGAGCTGTTTTTT

v_call: TRBV2
j_call: TRBJ1-1
d_call: -
clone_size: once
cdr3_aa: CASSYRSEMNTEAFF
cdr3_nt: TGTGCCAGCAGTTACCGGTCGGAGATGAACACTGAAGCTTTCTTT

v_call: TRBV7-2
j_call: TRBJ2-2
d_call: TRBD1
clone_size: -
cdr3_aa: CASSVQGATGELFF
cdr3_nt: TGTGCCAGCAGTGTACAGGGGGCCACCGGGGAGCTGTTTTTT

v_call: TRBV5-6
j_call: TRBJ2-7
d_call: -
clone_size: -
cdr3_aa: CASSFLEARYEQYF
cdr3_nt: TGTGCCAGCAGCTTCTTAGAGGCCCGATACGAGCAGTACTTC

v_call: TRBV4-1
j_call: TRBJ1-2
d_call: -
clone_size: -
cdr3_aa: CASSLSRSRVYGYTF
cdr3_nt: TGCGCCAGCAGCCTCAGTCGGTCCAGGGTATATGGCTACACCTTC

v_call: TRBV30
j_call: TRBJ2-7
d_call: -
clone_size: -
cdr3_aa: CAWSRLEGFPSEQYF
cdr3_nt: TGTGCCTGGAGTAGGTTGGAGGGGTTCCCGTCAGAGCAGTACTTC

v_call: TRBV18
j_call: TRBJ2-5
d_call: -
clone_size: -
cdr3_aa: CASSPPRGQETQYF
cdr3_nt: TGTGCCAGCTCACCACCGCGTGGTCAAGAGACCCAGTACTTC

v_call: TRBV7-9
j_call: TRBJ1-1
d_call: -
clone_size: -
cdr3_aa: CATSGFQGTEAFF
cdr3_nt: TGTGCCACCTCTGGTTTCCAGGGGACTGAAGCTTTCTTT

v_call: TRBV30
j_call: TRBJ1-1
d_call: -
clone_size: -
cdr3_aa: CAWSPATVTGPAFF
cdr3_nt: TGTGCCTGGAGTCCCGCGACTGTTACAGGGCCCGCTTTCTTT

v_call: TRBV6-1
j_call: TRBJ1-6
d_call: TRBD1
clone_size: once
cdr3_aa: CASSELGQTLNSPLHF
cdr3_nt: TGTGCCAGCAGTGAACTGGGACAGACGCTGAATTCACCCCTCCACTTT

v_call: TRBV7-9
j_call: TRBJ1-2
d_call: TRBD1
clone_size: -
cdr3_aa: CASSARQGNGYTF
cdr3_nt: TGTGCCAGCAGCGCCCGACAGGGGAATGGCTACACCTTC